Each of the 11 T cell receptor beta chains below was sequenced from the same sample in a study of shared clonotypes between healthy human individuals. The method was immunoSEQ multiplex PCR; TCRdb's version includes in-frame clones alone and lacks a portion of them. This table has some 2,000,000 clones, approximately 95% appearing once. The sample consisted of naive CD4+ T cells sorted from blood. Sample subset: CD45RA+ positively selected. The origin of the receptors is a man in his late teens or twenties in good health.

This sequence joins TRBV28 and TRBJ2-7; possibly TRBD1 or TRBD2 for D (7 bases each). Germline V CDR1 and CDR2: MDHEN, SYDVKM. Trimming stripped 8 bases from V and 9 bases from J, with 26 bases between. This CDR3 comprises 15 residues. CDR3 sequence reads: CASSGEGGGPSGQYF. CDR3 DNA: TGTGCCAGCTCCGGGGAGGGAGGGGGCCCGTCTGGGCAGTACTTC.

The CDR3 sequence is CASSPAGESYTF. The CDR3 nucleotides read TGTGCCAGCTCACCTGCAGGGGAGAGCTACACCTTC. J is TRBJ1-2 and V is TRBV18, with D possibly being TRBD1 (6 bases). The CDR3 covers 12 residues. The V gene lost 3 bases and the J gene lost 9 bases, with 11 bases spanning the gap. Germline assignment: CDR1 KGHSH and CDR2 LQKENI.

The chain employs TRBV28 and TRBJ1-4; 7 nucleotides align to TRBD1. J lost 1 base, V lost 10 bases, and 12 bases had no gene match. The CDR3 runs to 16 residues. Germline values: CDR1 MDHEN, CDR2 SYDVKM. The CDR3 DNA is TGTGCCACCTTGGGAGGGGGCGTAATAACTAATGAAAAACTGTTTTTT. Translating it yields CATLGGGVITNEKLFF.

The chain uses TRBV6-1 and TRBJ1-5; weak D call: TRBD1 (5 bases). The CDR3 spans 14 residues. Trimming shortened V by 6 bases and J by 11 bases, and 20 bases separated the two germline ends. Germline lookup yields CDR1 MNHNS and CDR2 SASEGT. For the CDR3, the DNA is TGTGCCAGCAGGGCGGGACTATCCCTTACGGCCCAGCATTTT. Translated, it gives CASRAGLSLTAQHF.

Details on this clone: This sample includes further DNA sequences coding for the same CDR3. The V and J genes are TRBV18 and TRBJ2-6, with TRBD1 identical over 9 bases. The CDR3 is 17 amino acids. V gave up 3 bases and J gave up 1 base; unmatched junction bases: 4. CDR1 and CDR2 (germline): KGHSH, LQKENI. CDR3 nucleotide sequence: TGTGCCAGCTCACCCGGGACAGGGACATCTGGGGCCAACGTCCTGACTTTC. It yields the protein CASSPGTGTSGANVLTF.

The chain combines TRBV10-3 with TRBJ2-3; 8 nucleotides agree with TRBD2. The CDR3 is made up of 16 amino acids. Germline CDR1 and CDR2: ENHRY and SYGVKD. The ends lost 3 bases at V and 2 bases at J; junction bases unmatched: 7. Written as DNA, the CDR3 is TGTGCCATCAGTGAAAGGCCGGGGGGGAACACAGATACGCAGTATTTT. Translated, it gives CAISERPGGNTDTQYF.

The chain recombines TRBV30 with TRBJ2-5; D may be TRBD2 (7 bases). Trimming shortened V by 0 bases and J by 4 bases, and 18 bases separated the two germline ends. This CDR3 comprises 16 residues. The germline V gene has CDR1 GTSNPN and CDR2 SVGIG (reference sequence). CDR3 bases: TGTGCCTGGAGTGTACTAGGGGGGGCAGGAGGAGAGACCCAGTACTTC. Protein product: CAWSVLGGAGGETQYF.

The chain carries TRBV28 and TRBJ1-3; no clear D gene. V lost 11 bases and J lost 0, with 8 bases in between. Germline CDR1 MDHEN, CDR2 SYDVKM. CDR3 length: 12 amino acids. The CDR3 region has the DNA TGTGCCCACACGAGCTCTGGAAACACCATATATTTT. It is translated as CAHTSSGNTIYF.

As to this clone: Other DNA sequences of this sample code for an identical CDR3. This sequence joins TRBV7-9 and TRBJ2-4, with D possibly TRBD1 on 6 matching bases. The germline V gene encodes CDR1 SEHNR and CDR2 FQNEAQ (reference sequence). With 5 bases removed from V and 2 bases from J, the gap between germline ends came to 10 bases. The CDR3 totals 14 residues. The CDR3 protein is CASSPQGSKNIQYF. CDR3 nucleotides: TGTGCCAGCAGCCCACAGGGCTCCAAAAACATTCAGTACTTC.

To note about this clone: Additional DNA sequences in this sample encode the identical CDR3. The V gene is TRBV7-9, the J gene TRBJ1-5; D is possibly TRBD1 (5 bases). The V gene's germline CDR1 is SEHNR and CDR2 FQNEAQ (reference sequence). V dropped 6 bases and J dropped 4 bases, with 10 bases sitting between them. This CDR3 comprises 13 residues. CDR3 sequence (DNA): TGTGCCAGCAGTCTGACAGAAAATCAGCCCCAGCATTTT. Its protein product is CASSLTENQPQHF.

The CDR3 DNA reads TGTGCCAGCAGTTTACCAGGTATTAACTATGGCTACACCTTC. Its translation: CASSLPGINYGYTF. This chain links TRBV28 with TRBJ1-2; D is unclear. Germline CDR1 is MDHEN and CDR2 is SYDVKM. The CDR3 runs 14 residues. V was trimmed by 2 bases and J by 1 base, leaving 8 bases between them.